These T cell receptor beta chains were read from a single sample in a study of cytomegalovirus exposure and HLA in healthy donors. Method: immunoSEQ multiplex PCR; TCRdb's copy keeps in-frame clones and lacks some. Of about 110,000 clones listed, roughly nine tenths are singletons. The sample consisted of PBMCs. The receptor source for this set is a woman under 30 in good health and CMV-seropositive. The CDR3 runs from the conserved cysteine through the conserved F or W. The order of the fields is J gene, V gene, D gene, clone size, CDR3 protein, CDR3 DNA. A D gene is named only where the DNA matches it firmly. Size tells how often a clone was seen (once, few, many) or the class of an expanded clone, and some rows leave it out.

TRBJ2-2	TRBV6-1	TRBD2	-	CASFLAGGQNGELFF	TGTGCCAGTTTTTTAGCGGGGGGGCAGAACGGGGAGCTGTTTTTT
TRBJ1-2	TRBV7-9	TRBD1	-	CASSPPSGGSGYTF	TGTGCCAGCAGCCCTCCTTCAGGGGGCAGCGGCTACACCTTC
TRBJ1-6	TRBV28	TRBD1	-	CASSFTGGNSPLHF	TGTGCCAGCAGTTTCACAGGGGGTAATTCACCCCTCCACTTT
TRBJ1-2	TRBV19	-	-	CASSVDRSYGYTF	TGTGCCAGTAGTGTCGACAGGAGTTATGGCTACACCTTC
TRBJ2-5	TRBV19	-	-	CASSPRGVTETQYF	TGTGCCAGTAGCCCTCGAGGTGTCACAGAGACCCAGTACTTC
TRBJ2-3	TRBV19	TRBD2	-	CASRASGAIIKGTQYF	TGTGCCAGTAGGGCTAGCGGGGCGATTATTAAAGGGACGCAGTATTTT
TRBJ1-1	TRBV10-3	-	-	CAISESQGSTEAFF	TGTGCCATCAGTGAGTCACAGGGTAGCACTGAAGCTTTCTTT
TRBJ1-2	TRBV6-5	TRBD1	-	CASSLQGNYGYTF	TGTGCCAGCAGTTTACAGGGGAACTATGGCTACACCTTC
TRBJ2-1	TRBV10-3	TRBD2	-	CAIKGSGAYNEQFF	TGTGCCATCAAGGGTAGCGGGGCGTACAATGAGCAGTTCTTC
TRBJ2-5	TRBV19	TRBD1	once	CASSIRQGETQYF	TGTGCCAGTAGTATCCGACAGGGAGAGACCCAGTACTTC
TRBJ2-3	TRBV18	TRBD1	-	CASSPRTGGTDTQYF	TGTGCCAGCTCACCACGTACAGGGGGCACAGATACGCAGTATTTT
TRBJ2-3	TRBV5-1	TRBD1	-	CASSPEGDRVSTDTQYF	TGCGCCAGCAGCCCCGAGGGGGACAGGGTGAGCACAGATACGCAGTATTTT
TRBJ2-3	TRBV28	TRBD2	once	CASSFTGGGTDTQYF	TGTGCCAGCAGTTTTACCGGGGGGGGCACAGATACGCAGTATTTT
TRBJ1-1	TRBV4-3	-	-	CASSQDLTGNTEAFF	TGCGCCAGCAGCCAAGATCTAACAGGGAACACTGAAGCTTTCTTT
TRBJ2-3	TRBV27	-	-	CASSLFSRTATDTQYF	TGTGCCAGCAGTTTATTTTCCCGGACAGCAACAGATACGCAGTATTTT
TRBJ2-7	TRBV7-9	TRBD1	once	CASSTGQGKELYYEQYF	TGTGCCAGCAGCACGGGACAGGGGAAGGAACTCTACTACGAGCAGTACTTC
TRBJ1-2	TRBV5-4	-	-	CASSLAGDHYGYTF	TGTGCCAGCAGCTTGGCAGGGGATCACTATGGCTACACCTTC
TRBJ1-5	TRBV11-2	-	-	CASSLSQRQPQHF	TGTGCCAGCAGCTTGTCCCAGAGGCAGCCCCAGCATTTT
TRBJ2-5	TRBV9	-	-	CASSSHRVIGETQYF	TGTGCCAGCAGCTCCCACAGGGTAATCGGAGAGACCCAGTACTTC
TRBJ2-5	TRBV5-6	-	-	CASSFSGVETQYF	TGTGCCAGCAGCTTTTCGGGGGTCGAGACCCAGTACTTC
TRBJ1-1	TRBV29-1	-	-	CSVEDADREAFF	TGCAGCGTTGAAGATGCAGACAGGGAAGCTTTCTTT
TRBJ1-5	TRBV28	-	-	CASSPPTGLRQPQHF	TGTGCCAGCAGTCCCCCAACAGGGTTACGTCAGCCCCAGCATTTT
TRBJ2-3	TRBV7-9	-	-	CASSPRLREDTQYF	TGTGCCAGCAGCCCCCGTCTACGGGAGGATACGCAGTATTTT
TRBJ2-7	TRBV11-2	-	-	CASRPEGSNEQYF	TGTGCCAGCCGCCCTGAGGGTAGCAACGAGCAGTACTTC
TRBJ1-1	TRBV18	TRBD1	-	CASSQSGTGSNTEAFF	TGTGCCAGCTCACAATCCGGGACAGGGTCGAACACTGAAGCTTTCTTT
TRBJ2-2	TRBV4-3	-	-	CASSQGAGVNTGELFF	TGCGCCAGCAGCCAAGGGGCAGGGGTGAACACCGGGGAGCTGTTTTTT
TRBJ2-3	TRBV19	TRBD1	-	CASSIGTASTDTQYF	TGTGCCAGTAGTATCGGGACAGCCAGCACAGATACGCAGTATTTT
TRBJ2-2	TRBV28	-	-	CASSPTGTGELFF	TGTGCCAGCAGTCCCACAGGGACCGGGGAGCTGTTTTTT
TRBJ2-1	TRBV6-4	TRBD1	-	CASSADSGTGNNEQFF	TGTGCCAGCAGTGCTGATTCCGGGACAGGGAACAATGAGCAGTTCTTC
TRBJ1-5	TRBV15	-	-	CATSRGQAPNQPQHF	TGTGCCACCAGCAGAGGACAGGCGCCTAATCAGCCCCAGCATTTT
TRBJ1-2	TRBV12-2	-	once	CASRFHRRDRGAYRYGYTF	TGTGCAAGTCGCTTTCACCGCCGGGACAGGGGGGCCTATCGGTATGGCTACACCTTC
TRBJ2-7	TRBV27	-	-	CASSLVGRGNSYEQYF	TGTGCCAGCAGTTTAGTGGGCAGGGGAAACTCCTACGAGCAGTACTTC
TRBJ1-2	TRBV7-9	TRBD1	once	CASSLGAQGPANYGYTF	TGTGCCAGCAGCTTAGGGGCACAGGGGCCAGCTAACTATGGCTACACCTTC
TRBJ1-6	TRBV7-9	TRBD1	once	CASSGQAEKAPLHF	TGTGCCAGCAGCGGACAGGCAGAAAAAGCACCCCTCCACTTT
TRBJ1-5	TRBV27	-	-	CASSLTVRGAIGPQHF	TGTGCCAGCAGTCTCACAGTCCGGGGGGCGATAGGGCCCCAGCATTTT
TRBJ2-5	TRBV9	-	-	CASSAREGTWETQYF	TGTGCCAGCAGCGCCCGTGAGGGGACATGGGAGACCCAGTACTTC
TRBJ1-1	TRBV11-2	-	-	CASSVIYGMNTEAFF	TGTGCCAGCAGCGTGATATACGGGATGAACACTGAAGCTTTCTTT
TRBJ2-2	TRBV5-6	TRBD1	-	CASSLVGTGGGGELFF	TGTGCCAGCAGCTTGGTTGGGACAGGAGGTGGCGGGGAGCTGTTTTTT
TRBJ2-4	TRBV19	TRBD2	-	CASSVTSGGSKNIQYF	TGTGCCAGTAGTGTTACTAGCGGGGGGTCCAAAAACATTCAGTACTTC
TRBJ1-5	TRBV7-9	TRBD1	once	CASSRQGRGQPQHF	TGTGCCAGCAGCAGACAGGGTCGGGGTCAGCCCCAGCATTTT
TRBJ1-5	TRBV4-1	-	-	CASSKRVGQPQHF	TGCGCCAGCAGCAAGAGGGTCGGCCAGCCCCAGCATTTT
TRBJ1-1	TRBV15	TRBD1	-	CATSRDRAQGGAFF	TGTGCCACCAGCAGAGATCGGGCACAGGGGGGAGCTTTCTTT
TRBJ2-3	TRBV5-4	TRBD2	-	CASSLTSGQSTDTQYF	TGTGCCAGCAGTTTGACTAGCGGACAGAGCACAGATACGCAGTATTTT
TRBJ2-7	TRBV19	-	-	CASSNAGYEQYF	TGTGCCAGTAGTAACGCGGGGTACGAGCAGTACTTC
TRBJ2-7	TRBV6-1	-	few	CASSATGGEQYF	TGTGCCAGCAGTGCCACAGGCGGCGAGCAGTACTTC
TRBJ2-1	TRBV6-4	-	-	CASSDFSGGEQFF	TGTGCCAGCAGTGACTTCAGCGGTGGTGAGCAGTTCTTC
TRBJ2-2	TRBV7-9	-	-	CASSGHLGIETGELFF	TGTGCCAGCAGCGGACATTTGGGGATAGAAACCGGGGAGCTGTTTTTT
TRBJ1-2	TRBV7-2	-	-	CASSSLANYGYTF	TGTGCCAGCAGCAGTTTAGCCAACTATGGCTACACCTTC
TRBJ1-6	TRBV11-2	-	-	CASSLWGDGSPLHF	TGTGCCAGCAGCTTATGGGGGGATGGTTCACCCCTCCACTTT
TRBJ1-5	TRBV10-2	TRBD1	-	CASSARDRGTYSNQPQHF	TGCGCCAGCAGTGCCAGAGACAGGGGGACTTATAGCAATCAGCCCCAGCATTTT
TRBJ1-1	TRBV25-1	-	-	CASSEYATGGTEAFF	TGTGCCAGCAGTGAATACGCCACGGGGGGCACTGAAGCTTTCTTT
TRBJ1-2	TRBV2	-	few	CASRGGFSGYTF	TGTGCCAGCAGGGGGGGTTTCTCTGGCTACACCTTC
TRBJ1-2	TRBV19	-	-	CASSPDSNYGYTF	TGTGCCAGTAGCCCGGACAGCAACTATGGCTACACCTTC
TRBJ1-6	TRBV28	-	-	CASSLGAPPSTLHF	TGTGCCAGCAGTTTAGGGGCCCCTCCTTCTACCCTCCACTTT